These 26 T cell receptor beta chains originate from one sample sequenced in a study of cytomegalovirus exposure and HLA in healthy donors. A multiplex PCR was run with 60 Vbeta primers and 13 Jbeta primers. Assay: immunoSEQ multiplex PCR; the TCRdb copy retains only in-frame clones and omits some. The repertoire holds 150,000 to 200,000 clones, with around three quarters as singletons. Sample: PBMCs. These receptors were taken from a woman in her twenties or thirties in good health and CMV-seropositive.

This clone was observed a single time. The chain carries TRBV6-1 and TRBJ2-5; 8 nucleotides match TRBD1. Gene TRBJ2-7 matches the end of the DNA better, so the J call may be wrong. Germline V lookup: CDR1 MNHNS, CDR2 SASEGT. The CDR3 contains 13 residues. In nucleotides, the CDR3 is TGTGCCAGCAGCCCGACAGGGGACTACGAGCAGTACTTC. Encoded protein: CASSPTGDYEQYF.

This clone appeared once. The sample carries other DNA sequences with the same CDR3. The V and J genes are TRBV5-1 and TRBJ2-3; 9 bases are shared with TRBD1. This CDR3 is built from 14 residues. V gave up 2 bases and J gave up 6 bases; unmatched junction bases: 4. CDR1 is SGHRS, CDR2 YFSETQ, per germline. CDR3 residues: CASSLGTGTDTQYF. For the CDR3, the DNA is TGCGCCAGCAGCTTAGGGACAGGGACCGATACGCAGTATTTT.

The V and J genes are TRBV4-2 and TRBJ1-5; D perhaps matches TRBD1 (6 bases). V shed 4 bases and J shed 3 bases, with 7 bases lying between them. Germline CDR1 LGHNA, CDR2 YNFKEQ. This CDR3 spans 13 amino acids. The CDR3 reads CASSPGANQPQHF. CDR3 coding DNA: TGTGCCAGCAGCCCAGGGGCCAATCAGCCCCAGCATTTT.

This chain joins TRBV18 and TRBJ1-2; 7 bases match TRBD1. CDR1 and CDR2 (germline): KGHSH, LQKENI. This CDR3 spans 15 amino acids. The junction had 6 bases not matched to a gene; V was cut back by 5 bases and J by 0 bases. This CDR3 reads CASSRDRAANYGYTF. The CDR3 DNA reads TGTGCCAGCTCAAGAGACAGGGCAGCTAACTATGGCTACACCTTC.

The rearrangement links TRBV7-8 to TRBJ2-1, with D tentatively TRBD2 (5 bases). Looked up from germline, CDR1 is SGHVS and CDR2 is FQNEAQ. The ends were cut back, 5 bases at V and 0 bases at J, with 17 bases in the middle. CDR3 length equals 17 residues. The CDR3 nucleotides are TGTGCCAGCAGCCCTGAGCTTCGGGGAGACTCCTACAATGAGCAGTTCTTC. This codes for CASSPELRGDSYNEQFF.

In nucleotides, the CDR3 is TGTGCCAGTAGTCCTAACAGGGGGCGGGTGACTGAAGCTTTCTTT. It specifies CASSPNRGRVTEAFF. The genes are TRBV19 and TRBJ1-1; TRBD1 matches 9 bases. The V and J ends lost 5 bases and 5 bases, in that order; junction bases with no gene match: 9. The germline V gene has CDR1 LNHDA and CDR2 SQIVND (reference sequence). This CDR3 has 15 amino acids.

This chain uses TRBV18 with TRBJ1-2, with TRBD1 as a possible D gene (5 bases). V was shortened by 6 bases and J by 1 base, with 21 bases between the two germline ends. CDR3 size: 17 residues. Germline CDR1 and CDR2: KGHSH and LQKENI. The CDR3 loop is CASSPAAPGPLNYGYTF. CDR3 coding DNA: TGTGCCAGCTCCCCAGCAGCACCAGGGCCACTTAACTATGGCTACACCTTC. The variable domain in full, with the rest retrieved from reference TRBV18 and TRBJ1-2, is NAGVMQNPRHLVRRRGQEARLRCSPMKGHSHVYWYRQLPEEGLKFMVYLQKENIIDESGMPKERFSAEFPKEGPSILRIQQVVRGDSAAYFCASSPAAPGPLNYGYTFGSGTRLTVV.

V gene TRBV2 combines with J gene TRBJ2-2; D remains unclear. V was pared by 6 bases and J by 4 bases, with 12 bases between. CDR1 is SNHLY, CDR2 FYNNEI, per germline. CDR3 length: 14 amino acids. DNA for the CDR3: TGTGCCAGCAGACGAGGAGCCTTCACCGGGGAGCTGTTTTTT. Amino acids: CASRRGAFTGELFF.

This clone was detected ten times or more. This sequence joins TRBV4-3 and TRBJ2-7; the D gene is possibly TRBD2 (5 bases). Germline-derived CDR1 and CDR2 are LGHNA and YSLEER. Trimming pared 3 bases from V and 3 bases from J, leaving 18 bases between. CDR3 length: 16 amino acids. The CDR3, as DNA: TGCGCCAGCAGCCAGAGGATTGAAGCGGCTGGCTACGAGCAGTACTTC. Translation gives CASSQRIEAAGYEQYF.

CDR3 in amino acids: CASSPTRQTGANVLTF. The CDR3 region has the DNA TGTGCCAGCAGCCCTACGAGGCAGACTGGGGCCAACGTCCTGACTTTC. The chain couples TRBV2 to TRBJ2-6; D unclear. CDR3 size: 16 residues. Trimming cost V 6 bases and J 2 bases, with 14 bases left between them. The germline V gene has CDR1 SNHLY and CDR2 FYNNEI. The full variable domain, completed using reference TRBV2 and TRBJ2-6, is EPEVTQTPSHQVTQMGQEVILRCVPISNHLYFYWYRQILGQKVEFLVSFYNNEISEKSEIFDDQFSVERPDGSNFTLKIRSTKLEDSAMYFCASSPTRQTGANVLTFGAGSRLTVL.

A remark on this clone: The sample carries other DNA sequences with the same CDR3. V is TRBV28 and J is TRBJ1-1, with TRBD1 as a possible D gene (6 bases). This CDR3 has 14 amino acids. The germline V and J ends were trimmed by 5 bases and 1 base, with 11 bases remaining between them. The V gene's germline CDR1 is MDHEN and CDR2 SYDVKM. CDR3 DNA sequence: TGTGCCAGCAGTCTCGGACAGAAGAACACTGAAGCTTTCTTT. Translated, it gives CASSLGQKNTEAFF.

V usage is TRBV27 and J usage is TRBJ2-5; 9 nucleotides agree with TRBD2. This CDR3 region has 13 residues. The J segment lost 7 bases and the V segment lost 3 bases, leaving 3 bases of the junction unmatched. Germline CDR1 is MNHEY and CDR2 is SMNVEV (reference sequence). The CDR3 here is CASSFSGGTTQYF. CDR3 DNA: TGTGCCAGCAGTTTTAGCGGGGGAACGACCCAGTACTTC.

The rearrangement joins TRBV18 to TRBJ2-1; 11 nucleotides line up with TRBD1. The ends lost 2 bases at V and 1 base at J; junction bases unmatched: 4. The CDR3 runs 17 residues. From germline, CDR1 is KGHSH and CDR2 LQKENI. CDR3 protein: CASSPRDRGGSYNEQFF. CDR3 nucleotides: TGTGCCAGCTCACCAAGGGACAGGGGGGGGTCCTACAATGAGCAGTTCTTC.

The chain is built from TRBV20-1 and TRBJ1-1; D may be TRBD1 (5 bases). This CDR3 comprises 11 residues. V was shortened by 2 bases and J by 7 bases, with 8 bases between the two germline ends. Germline V gene sequence: CDR1 DFQATT, CDR2 SNEGSKA (reference sequence). The CDR3 protein is CSARRDSEAFF. Here the CDR3 DNA reads TGCAGTGCTAGAAGAGACAGTGAAGCTTTCTTT.

The V gene is TRBV7-2, the J gene TRBJ2-3; TRBD2 matches 13 bases. V was clipped by 6 bases and J by 6 bases; unmatched bases: 12. Per the germline V gene, CDR1 is SGHTA and CDR2 is FQGNSA. The CDR3 contains 17 residues. As DNA, the CDR3 is TGTGCCAGCAGTCCGGGACTAGCGGGGCCCAGCGGGGATACGCAGTATTTT. Encoded protein: CASSPGLAGPSGDTQYF.

The chain couples TRBV4-3 to TRBJ2-7, with 10 bases identical to TRBD2. Trimming removed 1 base from V and 2 bases from J; junction bases left unmatched: 2. CDR1 is LGHNA, CDR2 YSLEER, per germline. This CDR3 has 15 residues. CDR3 nucleotides: TGCGCCAGCAGCCAAGGGACTAGCGGCACCTACGAGCAGTACTTC. Its translation is CASSQGTSGTYEQYF.

This sequence joins TRBV30 and TRBJ1-5, with D possibly matching TRBD1 (5 bases). Germline V lookup: CDR1 GTSNPN, CDR2 SVGIG (reference sequence). The CDR3 covers 13 residues. V dropped 1 base and J dropped 7 bases, with 11 bases sitting between them. CDR3 nucleotides: TGTGCCTGGAGTGCCCGGGGGGAGCAGCCCCAGCATTTT. Translation gives CAWSARGEQPQHF.

J is TRBJ1-1 and V is TRBV6-5; D call uncertain. Trimming cost V 6 bases and J 1 base, with 9 bases left between them. The CDR3 loop spans 13 amino acids. The germline V gene encodes CDR1 MNHEY and CDR2 SVGAGI. The CDR3 sequence is CASSVARNTEAFF. The CDR3 DNA follows: TGTGCCAGCAGCGTAGCTCGGAACACTGAAGCTTTCTTT.

This clone was seen a single time. This chain links TRBV12-5 with TRBJ2-5, with 9 bases that match TRBD2. Germline lookup yields CDR1 LGHNT and CDR2 FRNRAP. CDR3 length equals 14 residues. V was pared by 9 bases and J by 5 bases, with 10 bases of the junction left unmatched. CDR3 nucleotide sequence: TGTGCTAGCGGGGTAGCGGGAGAGGGGGAGACCCAGTACTTC. This gives the protein CASGVAGEGETQYF.

J is TRBJ2-3 and V is TRBV5-1; 9 bases map to TRBD2. The CDR3 has 16 residues. Germline V gene data show CDR1 as SGHRS and CDR2 as YFSETQ. V trimming: 5 bases; J trimming: 1 base; junction bases outside the gene matches: 8. CDR3 amino acids: CASSPPAGGGTDTQYF. The CDR3 DNA is TGCGCCAGCAGTCCCCCAGCGGGGGGCGGCACAGATACGCAGTATTTT.

On this clone: Other DNA sequences in this sample translate to the same CDR3. The genes are TRBV5-1 and TRBJ1-2; TRBD1 matches at 9 bases. V shed 4 bases and J 4 bases; nucleotides not matched to a gene: 5. The CDR3 sequence is 14 residues long. CDR1 SGHRS and CDR2 YFSETQ come from the germline V gene. For the CDR3, the DNA is TGCGCCAGCAGCCTGGGACAGGGAGCCTATGGCTACACCTTC. Its translation: CASSLGQGAYGYTF. Based on the CDR3 plus reference TRBV5-1 and TRBJ1-2, the full variable domain is KAGVTQTPRYLIKTRGQQVTLSCSPISGHRSVSWYQQTPGQGLQFLFEYFSETQRNKGNFPGRFSGRQFSNSRSEMNVSTLELGDSALYLCASSLGQGAYGYTFGSGTRLTVV.

This clone was picked up a small number of times. The genes are TRBV4-3 and TRBJ2-3; TRBD1 might be the D (6 bases). The CDR3 loop spans 15 amino acids. CDR1 and CDR2 from the germline V gene are LGHNA and YSLEER. Trimming shortened V by 5 bases and J by 1 base, and 13 bases separated the two germline ends. CDR3 in amino acids: CASSLQGRGTDTQYF. The CDR3 region has the DNA TGCGCCAGCAGCTTACAGGGAAGGGGCACAGATACGCAGTATTTT.

This chain links TRBV29-1 with TRBJ2-1; 12 nucleotides agree with TRBD1. Trimming cost V 7 bases and J 7 bases; bases outside gene matches: 8. CDR1 and CDR2 from the germline V gene are SQVTM and ANQGSEA. This CDR3 spans 14 amino acids. The CDR3 spells CSGRDRGHWNEQFF. The CDR3 nucleotides read TGCAGCGGCCGGGACAGGGGGCATTGGAATGAGCAGTTCTTC.

The chain combines TRBV18 with TRBJ1-2; D gene ambiguous. The CDR3 has 12 residues. Trimming left V 4 bases short and J 5 bases short, with 8 bases between. CDR1 is KGHSH and CDR2 is LQKENI in the germline V gene. CDR3 bases: TGTGCCAGCTCACTACGAGGGTATGGCTACACCTTC. Its protein product is CASSLRGYGYTF.

The genes are TRBV30 and TRBJ2-5, with a tentative D call TRBD1 (5 bases). The J call may be mistaken, given a closer DNA end match to TRBJ2-7. The germline V gene encodes CDR1 GTSNPN and CDR2 SVGIG (reference sequence). This CDR3 is built from 12 residues. CDR3 sequence (DNA): TGTGCCTGGAGTGTGACAGACAACGAGCAGTACTTC. It encodes CAWSVTDNEQYF.

This rearrangement joins TRBV19 to TRBJ2-7; 7 bases align to TRBD2. This CDR3 has 12 residues. The J segment lost 5 bases and the V segment lost 5 bases, leaving 3 bases of the junction unmatched. The germline gives CDR1 LNHDA, CDR2 SQIVND (reference sequence). In DNA, the CDR3 is TGTGCCAGTAGTGGTGGGGGGGACGAGCAGTACTTC. Amino acids: CASSGGGDEQYF.